This paragraph covers one T cell receptor beta chain sequence. Its recognized antigen is unknown. Sequence at one end of the junction differs from germline and may be a read error. The sample originates from a study of cytomegalovirus exposure and HLA in healthy donors (dated by TCRdb to about 2017). Context from the whole study: An earlier analysis of some 620 of the donors reported 276 Gb of sequence data and around 120 million unique TCR beta sequences obtained from roughly 180 million T cells. An early release covering roughly 580 HLA-typed donors comprised about 300 gigabases of sequencing data and around 80 million unique TCR sequences. Among the roughly 390 genotyped donors, 75% to 90% belonged to the genetic ancestry cluster associated with self-reported Caucasian donors. The study was designed to test whether signatures of past pathogen exposure could be identified by cataloging public T cell receptors. Using immunosequencing, the study profiled T cell repertoires from approximately 700 subjects and related those repertoires to cytomegalovirus serostatus. Along with the approximately 700-subject first cohort, a separate validation cohort of more than 90 different subjects was used. To predict cytomegalovirus infection status, the study combined high-throughput TCR immunosequencing, statistical association of individual TCRs with disease status, and machine learning. To study patterns of TCR occurrence, a later analysis re-analyzed previously published TCR beta repertoires from around 700 donors and added high-resolution HLA genotyping. Rather than using new phenotypic data, the later analysis identified candidate immune exposures from TCR beta sequences and from how often those sequences occurred across donors. An earlier analysis of a few hundred of the donors applied high-throughput TCR beta sequencing to assess whether each TCR beta V gene segment acted as functional or pseudogenic. Donor age, sex, ethnicity and CMV serostatus were compiled alongside the repertoire data. In a later genetic analysis, genome-wide SNP genotypes for about three fifths of the roughly 670 donors were used, and that subset was treated as a discovery cohort. All discovery cohort repertoires had been generated on a single sequencing platform. Class I and class II HLA loci were covered by the typing at four-digit resolution. Typing coverage varied by locus: about 629-630 donors for A, B, C, DRB1 and DQB1; 500 to 550 for DQA1; about 570 for DPA1; more than 450 for DPB1. Roughly five DR-DQ haplotypes were treated as single units for association and clustering because of strong linkage in the cohort. Across around 400 genotyped donors of the cohort, an average of 235,054 unique TCR beta nucleotide sequences per donor were sequenced, and roughly 18% of those sequences were non-productive. On the study overall, not on this receptor specifically: In an earlier analysis of some 500 of the donors, most TCR beta V segments were observed in productive rearrangements about 87% or about 30% of the time, broadly matching IMGT annotations. An association between a missense DCLRE1C variant and V-gene and J-gene trimming of TCR beta chains was found in a later genetic analysis and replicated in an independent cohort. Presence/absence analyses assumed roughly uniform sequencing depth across donors, an assumption that may not hold. Linkage disequilibrium might explain the correlated functional status among segregating V segments, but an unknown experimental factor could not be ruled out. In a later analysis, more than 15,000 TCR beta sequences were associated with specific HLA alleles at a false discovery rate of 0.05. According to a later genetic analysis, donors in an Asian-associated ancestry cluster had fewer N-insertions in productive TCRs than the approximately 670-donor mean. Assigning TCR associations to individual alleles was difficult when HLA alleles, especially DR and DQ, strongly co-occurred. In vitro tests confirmed that a few of the cytomegalovirus-associated TCR beta chains recognize cytomegalovirus antigens. While some public TCRs were present in many individuals, most TCR sequences turned up only very rarely across donors. The authors suggested that the approach could potentially be extended to other disease states and immunological phenotypes. A later analysis found that TCR association rates varied across HLA loci, with DRB1 alleles showing the most associated TCRs and HLA-C alleles the fewest. A cluster of highly shared sequence variants was judged likely to represent a technical artifact of the sequencing pipeline. According to a later analysis, most CMV-associated TCR beta chains appeared to be HLA-restricted, and the HLA associations seemed to be driven largely by CMV exposure. For the cohort, immune exposure information was limited to CMV serostatus. Because HLA typing was missing for some donors at each locus, association tests included only the typed subset. A further reported finding was that TCR beta sequences accurately predicted the HLA-A and HLA-B alleles for most subjects in the first cohort. Compared with equally common non-associated chains, HLA-associated TCR beta chains in a later analysis were more clonally expanded and had lower generation probabilities. This cohort had only TCR beta chains sequenced, and the lack of alpha or paired-chain data limited which features could be detected. Because counts were too low, around 18 rarely observed V segments, including chromosome 9 orphons, were left out of the earlier analysis of 500 to 750 of the donors. Because the 87-base-pair reads could not distinguish some IMGT-functional V segments, including TRBV6-2 and TRBV6-3, those segments were excluded. The classifier was reported to diagnose cytomegalovirus status with high specificity and sensitivity in both the original and validation cohorts. In a later analysis, several top co-occurrence clusters were reported to appear linked to parvovirus B19, influenza, CMV and Epstein-Barr virus. In the study, approximately 160 TCR beta chains were listed as associated with cytomegalovirus.

The CDR3 runs 19 residues from the cysteine to the phenylalanine. Solely the CDR3 DNA is kept, with 57 bases framed from the first base. From a lookup of the germline V gene (reference sequence), CDR1 and CDR2 are SEHNR and FQNEAQ. Library preparation employed the immunoSEQ multiplex PCR assay. For the multiplex PCR, a mixture combining 60 forward primers for TCR Vbeta segments and 13 reverse primers for TCR Jbeta segments was used. Amplification of the CDR3 region of rearranged TCR beta genes was performed with a multiplex PCR assay on genomic DNA. Amplified TCR beta libraries were sequenced as 87-base-pair reads on the Illumina HiSeq System. For the original study's pipeline: In a later analysis, about 80 million unique TCR beta chains were counted across the roughly 670 repertoires, and around 11 million of these chains were shared by at least two donors. Raw reads were error-corrected and collapsed into unique sequences by a nearest-neighbor algorithm in which closely related sequences were merged to remove PCR and sequencing errors. CDR3 sequences were aligned to IMGT reference sequences to assign V, D and J gene segments. For a sequence to be retained, a match of at least six nucleotides was required to both a V gene segment and a J gene segment. A rearrangement counted as productive if the CDR3 had no stop codons and remained in frame with V and J, and every other rearrangement counted as non-productive. CDR3 was defined according to IMGT convention as the region running from the second conserved V-encoded cysteine to the conserved J-encoded phenylalanine. The earlier analysis of about 590 of the donors excluded sequences that lacked an unambiguous match to a single V gene segment. An earlier analysis of a few hundred of the donors classified V segments as functional when productive rearrangements were above 56.7% and as segregating when the standard deviation between donors was above 5%. A statistical classification framework was developed to diagnose cytomegalovirus status using the catalog of TCR beta chain sequences. A later analysis assigned V and J genes by comparing TCR nucleotide sequences with IMGT/GENE-DB human TR gene sequences. In a later analysis, CDR3 sequences and most-parsimonious VDJ recombination scenarios were assigned using the TCRdist pipeline. In a later analysis, each TCR beta chain was defined by its CDR3 amino acid sequence together with its V-gene family, and reads without a unique V-gene family were excluded. A later analysis removed 450 to 600 highly shared, low-generation-probability nucleotide sequences to deal with suspected cross-contamination and a sequencing artifact. A later analysis calculated a clonal expansion index for each public chain from normalized within-repertoire ranks of inferred template counts. In a later analysis, generation probabilities were computed using a VDJ recombination model fitted to out-of-frame rearrangements, and the results were checked against IGoR. In a later analysis, TCR-TCR, TCR-HLA and TCR-CMV co-occurrence was scored with hypergeometric tests, and a repertoire-size bias correction was applied to TCR pairs. In a later analysis, false discovery rates were estimated by permuting HLA or CMV assignments 20 times. In a later analysis, co-occurring TCRs were grouped using DBSCAN, and TCRdist sequence similarity was added for clustering within HLA-allele-positive subsets. Repertoires with fewer than 30,000 or more than 120,000 public chains were left out of co-occurrence clustering, as were a few repertoires with anomalous nucleotide sharing. TCRdb provides this immuneACCESS table in a form limited to in-frame rearrangements. Some clones are lacking; in checked studies, under half of them reflect an unresolved V gene, and why the rest are absent is not known. The V and J calls and clone size were taken over from that table, and D and trimming were inferred from the DNA. Present in this sample are 100,000 to 150,000 clones, about four fifths of which were seen just once. Of the sample, 3% to 4% falls within the top ten clones.

In total, 666 healthy bone marrow donors made up the cohort. All cohort members were sampled while nominally healthy, although unrecorded immune exposures were likely present. The donor tested CMV seronegative, placing the donor among the approximately 400 seronegative members of the cohort. Every donor gave a peripheral blood sample, and the peripheral blood mononuclear cells from that sample were used for TCR beta sequencing. The Qiagen DNeasy Blood Extraction Kit was used to extract genomic DNA from the blood cell samples. Sequenced input: PBMCs. Recombination linked TRBV7-9 to TRBJ1-1; TRBD1 matches 7 bases in the middle. The clonotype comes from a woman aged 40-49 years in good health and CMV-seronegative. In nucleotides, the sequence is TGTTCCAGCAGCTTTATTTACCAGTATATGGGACAGAAGAACACTGAAGCTTTCTTT. Protein translation: CSSSFIYQYMGQKNTEAFF.